This T cell receptor beta chain was captured in a study of radiotherapy plus CTLA-4 blockade in lung cancer. Study-wide findings and caveats: The study found tumor-derived TCR clones expanded in blood after radiotherapy plus ipilimumab.

Regarding this clone: Its cognate antigen is unknown.

Patients with chemo-refractory metastatic non-small-cell lung cancer received focal radiation plus CTLA-4 blockade with ipilimumab. Per the germline V gene, CDR1 is MDHEN and CDR2 is SYDVKM. V dropped 1 base and J dropped 1 base, with 6 bases sitting between them. The CDR3 consists of 14 residues. The assay was immunoSEQ multiplex PCR, and TCRdb's table has in-frame clones only and misses some. Among some 100,000 clones listed, approximately 83% were seen once. Sequences were derived from peripheral blood, sampled from a patient treated with radiotherapy plus ipilimumab. The chain recombines TRBV28 with TRBJ2-3; D call uncertain. This sequence originates from a human donor with non-small cell lung cancer that progressed on radiotherapy plus ipilimumab. CDR3 residues: CASSLLDGTDTQYF. The DNA for the CDR3 is TGTGCCAGCAGTTTATTGGACGGCACAGATACGCAGTATTTT.